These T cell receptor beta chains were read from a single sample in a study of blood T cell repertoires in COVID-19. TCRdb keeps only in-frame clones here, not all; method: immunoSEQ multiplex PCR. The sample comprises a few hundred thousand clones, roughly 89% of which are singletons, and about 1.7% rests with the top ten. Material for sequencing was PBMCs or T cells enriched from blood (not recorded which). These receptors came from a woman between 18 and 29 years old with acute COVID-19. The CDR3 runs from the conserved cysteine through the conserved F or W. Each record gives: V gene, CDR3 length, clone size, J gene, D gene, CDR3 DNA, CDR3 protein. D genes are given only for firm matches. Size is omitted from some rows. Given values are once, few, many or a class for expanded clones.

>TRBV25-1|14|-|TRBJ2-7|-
TGTGCCAGCAGTTCAGGGTACTCTTTGTACGAGCAGTACTTC
CASSSGYSLYEQYF
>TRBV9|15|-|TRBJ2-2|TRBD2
TGTGCCAGCAGCGCAAGACTAGCAGGCACCGGGGAGCTGTTTTTT
CASSARLAGTGELFF
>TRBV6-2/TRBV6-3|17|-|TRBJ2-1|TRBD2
TGTGCCAGCAGTCCCCCTATATGGGCTAGCGGGAGCAATGAGCAGTTCTTC
CASSPPIWASGSNEQFF
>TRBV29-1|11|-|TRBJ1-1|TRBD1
TGCAGCGGATCTTCGACAGGGGAAGCTTTCTTT
CSGSSTGEAFF
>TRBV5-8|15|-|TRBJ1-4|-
TGTGCCAGCAGCTTCCAAATCAACACGAATGAAAAACTGTTTTTT
CASSFQINTNEKLFF
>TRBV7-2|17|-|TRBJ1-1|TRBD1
TGTGCCAGCAGCTTAGCGGGCGGGACAGGGATTCCCCTCGAAGCTTTCTTT
CASSLAGGTGIPLEAFF
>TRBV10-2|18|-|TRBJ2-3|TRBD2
TGCGCCAGCAGTGAAGATACCGGGACTAGTACGGACACAGATACGCAGTATTTT
CASSEDTGTSTDTDTQYF
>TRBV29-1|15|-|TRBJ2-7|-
TGCAGCGTTGAATTTAAAATGGGCCGCCCCTACGAGCAGTACTTC
CSVEFKMGRPYEQYF
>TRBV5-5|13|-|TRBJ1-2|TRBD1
TGTGCCAGCAGCTTCGGGACAGATTATGGCTACACCTTC
CASSFGTDYGYTF
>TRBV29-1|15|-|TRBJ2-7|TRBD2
TGCAGCGTTGTGTATTTAGCGGGACGCTCCTACGAGCAGTACTTC
CSVVYLAGRSYEQYF
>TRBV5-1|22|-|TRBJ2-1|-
TGCGCCAGCAGTTTCTCCCCGGGACAGGGACCGGGACTAGCCGATCCGTACAATGAGCAGTTCTTC
CASSFSPGQGPGLADPYNEQFF
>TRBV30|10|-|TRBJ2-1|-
TGTGCCTGGAGGGGGGGACAGCAGTTCTTC
CAWRGGQQFF
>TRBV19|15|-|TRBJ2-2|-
TGTGCCAGTAGGAGATGGACAGAGAACACCGGGGAGCTGTTTTTT
CASRRWTENTGELFF
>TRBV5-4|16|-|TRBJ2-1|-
TGTGCCAGCAGCTTGGGGGGCGGATCCTCCTACAATGAGCAGTTCTTC
CASSLGGGSSYNEQFF
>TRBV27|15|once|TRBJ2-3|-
TGTGCCAGCAGCTGGGGCGGGATGCGCCCAGATACGCAGTATTTT
CASSWGGMRPDTQYF
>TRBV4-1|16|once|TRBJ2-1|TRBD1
TGCGCCAGCAGCCAAGAGGACAGGCGAGGGGTCGGTGAGCAGTTCTTC
CASSQEDRRGVGEQFF
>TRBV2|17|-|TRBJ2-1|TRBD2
TGTGCCAGCAGTGAGGGATGGACTAGCGGGAACCCAGGGGAGCAGTTCTTC
CASSEGWTSGNPGEQFF
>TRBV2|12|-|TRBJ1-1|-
TGTGCCAGCAGTGAATCAGGGATTGAAGCTTTCTTT
CASSESGIEAFF
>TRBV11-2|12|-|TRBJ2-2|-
TGTGCCAGCAGCTGGGGAGCCGGGGAGCTGTTTTTT
CASSWGAGELFF
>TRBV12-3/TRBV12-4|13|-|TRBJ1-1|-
TGTGCCAGCACCCCGAAGCTGAACACTGAAGCTTTCTTT
CASTPKLNTEAFF
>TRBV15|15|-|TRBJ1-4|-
TGTGCCACCAGCAGAGATCAGGTCGAAAATGAAAAACTGTTTTTT
CATSRDQVENEKLFF
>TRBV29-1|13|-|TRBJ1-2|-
TGCAGCGTTGAAGTCCTACCTAGTCGGGGCTACACCTTC
CSVEVLPSRGYTF
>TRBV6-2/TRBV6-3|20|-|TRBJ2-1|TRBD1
TGTGCCAGCAGTGTCGGTAGGGGGCAATTACGACATCATGGATACAATGAGCAGTTCTTC
CASSVGRGQLRHHGYNEQFF
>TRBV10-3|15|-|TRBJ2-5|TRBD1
TGTGCCATCAGTGAGGGACAGGGAGTAAAAGAGACCCAGTACTTC
CAISEGQGVKETQYF
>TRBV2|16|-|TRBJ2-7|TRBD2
TGTGCCAGCAGTGAAGTGGCTAGCGGGAACAGCTACGAGCAGTACTTC
CASSEVASGNSYEQYF
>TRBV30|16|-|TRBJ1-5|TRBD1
TGTGCCTGGAGTAGCCGTCGGACAGGGGGCTTCGAGCCCCAGCATTTT
CAWSSRRTGGFEPQHF
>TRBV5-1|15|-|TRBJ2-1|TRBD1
TGCGCCAGCAGCTTGACCGAGGCAGGGGGCTTTGAGCAGTTCTTC
CASSLTEAGGFEQFF
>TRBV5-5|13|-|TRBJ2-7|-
TGTGCCAGCTCTCAAGGGGGGGCCTACGAGCAGTACTTC
CASSQGGAYEQYF
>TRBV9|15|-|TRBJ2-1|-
TGTGCCAGCAGCCAAAGACAGTTACTATACAATGAGCAGTTCTTC
CASSQRQLLYNEQFF
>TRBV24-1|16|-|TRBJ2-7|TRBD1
TGTGCCACCAGTGATTCTCGGGACAGGGGAGCCCACGAGCAGTACTTC
CATSDSRDRGAHEQYF
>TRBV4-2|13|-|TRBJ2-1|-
TGTGCCAGCAGCCAAGATAACGGGTTTGAGCAGTTCTTC
CASSQDNGFEQFF
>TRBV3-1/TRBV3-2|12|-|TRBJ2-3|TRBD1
TGTGCCAGCAGCCTCAGGGGGTATACGCAGTATTTT
CASSLRGYTQYF
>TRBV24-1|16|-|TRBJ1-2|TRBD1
TGTGCCACCAGTGCCTTCCGGGACAGGTCTAACTATGGCTACACCTTC
CATSAFRDRSNYGYTF
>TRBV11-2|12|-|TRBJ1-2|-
TGTGCCAGCAGCTTATCCGGGGGAGGCTACACCTTC
CASSLSGGGYTF
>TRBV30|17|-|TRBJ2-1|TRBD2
TGTGCCTGGAGTGGTCCGTCTAGCGGGAGCTCCTACAATGAGCAGTTCTTC
CAWSGPSSGSSYNEQFF
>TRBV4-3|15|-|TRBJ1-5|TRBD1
TGCGCCAGCAGCATCCGGACAGGGCCCAATCAGCCCCAGCATTTT
CASSIRTGPNQPQHF
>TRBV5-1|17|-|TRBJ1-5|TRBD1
TGCGCCAGCAGCCTGAATCCGACAGGGCTGGAAAATCAGCCCCAGCATTTT
CASSLNPTGLENQPQHF
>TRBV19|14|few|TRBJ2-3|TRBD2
TGTGCCAGTAGGAGACTAGCGGGAGCAGATACGCAGTATTTT
CASRRLAGADTQYF
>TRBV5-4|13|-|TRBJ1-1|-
TGTGCCAGCAGCACCAGGGGTTGGACTGAAGCTTTCTTT
CASSTRGWTEAFF
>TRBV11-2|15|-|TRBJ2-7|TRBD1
TGTGCCAGCAGCTTCACGACAGGGGGCAGGAACGAGCAGTACTTC
CASSFTTGGRNEQYF
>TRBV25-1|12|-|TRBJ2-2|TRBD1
TGTGCCAGCAGGACAGGGTCCGGGGAGCTGTTTTTT
CASRTGSGELFF
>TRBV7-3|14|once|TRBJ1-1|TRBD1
TGTGCCAGCAGCTCTACAGGGGGCGGCACTGAAGCTTTCTTT
CASSSTGGGTEAFF
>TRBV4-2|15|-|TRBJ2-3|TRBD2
TGTGCCAGCAGCCAGACTAGCGACCGCACAGATACGCAGTATTTT
CASSQTSDRTDTQYF
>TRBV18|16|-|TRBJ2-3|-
TGTGCCAGCCCCGTGGGGAGAGGGTCTGGCACAGATACGCAGTATTTT
CASPVGRGSGTDTQYF
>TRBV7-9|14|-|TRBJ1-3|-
TGTGCCAGCAGCTTTACGGAGGTCCGAAACACCATATATTTT
CASSFTEVRNTIYF
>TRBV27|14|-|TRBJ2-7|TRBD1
TGTGCCAGCAGACTCCGGGACAGCTTCTACGAGCAGTACTTC
CASRLRDSFYEQYF
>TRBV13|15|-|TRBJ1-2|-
TGTGCCAGCAGCCCACGGGGAGGGGGTTCTTCTGGCTACACCTTC
CASSPRGGGSSGYTF
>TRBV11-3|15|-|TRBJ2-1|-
TGTGCCACCTCCAGGGGGGACAGCTCCTACAATGAGCAGTTCTTC
CATSRGDSSYNEQFF
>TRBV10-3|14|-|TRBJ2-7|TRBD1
TGTGCCATCATGGGCGGGACAGGTGGCCACGAGCAGTACTTC
CAIMGGTGGHEQYF
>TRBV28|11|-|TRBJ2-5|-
TGTGCCAGCAGCCCGGTTGGGACCCAGTACTTC
CASSPVGTQYF
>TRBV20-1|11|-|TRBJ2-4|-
TGCAGTGCTAGAGAGGGGGCCATTCAGTACTTC
CSAREGAIQYF
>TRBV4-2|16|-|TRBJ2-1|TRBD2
TGTGCCAGCAGCCAAGGTAGGCTAGCGGGAGTGTATGAGCAGTTCTTC
CASSQGRLAGVYEQFF
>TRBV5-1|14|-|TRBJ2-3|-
TGCGCCAGCAGCACAGGACGTAGCACAGATACGCAGTATTTT
CASSTGRSTDTQYF
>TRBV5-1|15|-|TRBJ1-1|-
TGCGCCAGCAGCTTGGCGGCCGGGGTTAACACTGAAGCTTTCTTT
CASSLAAGVNTEAFF
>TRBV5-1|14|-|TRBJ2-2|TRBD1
TGCGCCAGCAGTGGGACAGCGAACACCGGGGAGCTGTTTTTT
CASSGTANTGELFF
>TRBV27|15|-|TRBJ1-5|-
TGTGCCAGCAGCCCTGACGACAGAAGCAATCAGCCCCAGCATTTT
CASSPDDRSNQPQHF
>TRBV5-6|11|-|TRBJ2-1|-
TGTGCCAGCAGTAAAGCCTTAGAGCAGTTCTTC
CASSKALEQFF
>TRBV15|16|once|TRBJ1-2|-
TGTGCCACCAGCAGAGCGTTGGGGGGTCGGGACTATGGCTACACCTTC
CATSRALGGRDYGYTF
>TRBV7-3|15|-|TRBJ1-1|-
TGTGCCAGCAGCTTACGCGGGGGGCAGGGCACTGAAGCTTTCTTT
CASSLRGGQGTEAFF
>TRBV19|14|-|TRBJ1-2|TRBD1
TGTGCCAGTAGTATCACAGGGGGCCAATATGGCTACACCTTC
CASSITGGQYGYTF